Below are 9 T cell receptor beta chains sequenced from a single sample in a study of blood T cell repertoires in COVID-19. Method: immunoSEQ multiplex PCR; TCRdb's copy keeps in-frame clones and lacks some. Among approximately 280,000 clones listed, around 86% were seen once. Sequencing was performed on peripheral blood. All receptors derive from a man in his fifties with acute or convalescent COVID-19.

The chain couples TRBV18 to TRBJ1-3, with TRBD1 matching 7 bases. Germline V gene data show CDR1 as KGHSH and CDR2 as LQKENI. The J segment lost 2 bases and the V segment lost 2 bases, leaving 9 bases of the junction unmatched. This CDR3 is 17 amino acids long. This CDR3 is CASSPNRQGRTGNTIYF. In nucleotides, the CDR3 is TGTGCCAGCTCACCAAACCGACAGGGCAGAACTGGAAACACCATATATTTT.

The gene calls are TRBV3-1 (or the pseudogene TRBV3-2) and TRBJ2-7, with a tentative D call TRBD2 (6 bases). Germline-derived CDR1 and CDR2 are LGHDT and YNNKEL (reference sequence). The CDR3 loop spans 15 amino acids. V was trimmed by 1 base and J by 1 base, leaving 11 bases between them. The CDR3 sequence: CASSQGSEGSYEQYF. The DNA of the CDR3 is TGTGCCAGCAGCCAAGGGTCGGAGGGGTCCTACGAGCAGTACTTC.

The V call is TRBV7-2, the J call TRBJ2-7; 9 bases are shared with TRBD1. There are 14 residues in the CDR3. With V trimmed by 7 bases and J by 1 base, 5 bases remained unmatched. Germline CDR1 and CDR2: SGHTA and FQGNSA. The CDR3: CASTEDRGSYEQYF. As DNA, the CDR3 is TGTGCCAGCACCGAAGACAGGGGGTCCTACGAGCAGTACTTC.

The chain recombines TRBV5-1 with TRBJ1-5; unclear D gene. Trimming cost V 0 bases and J 3 bases, with 7 bases left between them. CDR1 and CDR2 from the germline V gene are SGHRS and YFSETQ. The CDR3 sequence is 14 residues long. The CDR3 DNA sequence: TGCGCCAGCAGCTTGGGCAGTCTCAATCAGCCCCAGCATTTT. It encodes CASSLGSLNQPQHF.

This chain connects TRBV14 to TRBJ2-5; 10 bases are shared with TRBD2. With 6 bases clipped from V and 3 bases from J, the junction kept 4 bases outside the gene matches. Germline V lookup: CDR1 SGHDN, CDR2 FVKESK. This CDR3 region has 14 residues. The CDR3 loop reads CASRRTSGKETQYF. The CDR3, as DNA: TGTGCCAGCAGAAGGACTAGCGGAAAAGAGACCCAGTACTTC.

The chain is built from TRBV2 and TRBJ1-1; D is undetermined. Trimming took 8 bases from V and 4 from J, leaving 11 bases between them. CDR1 and CDR2 from the germline V gene are SNHLY and FYNNEI. The CDR3 covers 12 residues. CDR3 bases: TGTGCCAGCGAAGCGACGCGCACTGAAGCTTTCTTT. This sequence encodes CASEATRTEAFF.

This chain connects TRBV5-1 to TRBJ2-7, with 7 bases fitting TRBD1. Germline CDR1 SGHRS, CDR2 YFSETQ. The CDR3 consists of 15 residues. J lost 0 bases, V lost 0 bases, and 3 bases had no gene match. DNA for the CDR3: TGCGCCAGCAGCTTGGCGACAGGGAGCTCCTACGAGCAGTACTTC. Amino acid sequence: CASSLATGSSYEQYF.

A few counts support this clone. This chain links TRBV10-1 with TRBJ1-2; 7 nucleotides agree with TRBD1. Trimming cost V 2 bases and J 6 bases; bases outside gene matches: 18. Germline V CDR1 and CDR2: WNHNN, SYGVQD (reference sequence). The CDR3 runs to 18 residues. The CDR3, as DNA: TGCGCCAGCAGTGAGAGGCATTTCCAGGACAGGACGCCGCATGGCTACACCTTC. This gives the protein CASSERHFQDRTPHGYTF.

The V and J genes are TRBV2 and TRBJ2-7, with a tentative D call TRBD2 (5 bases). The V gene's germline CDR1 is SNHLY and CDR2 FYNNEI. The ends were cut back, 7 bases at V and 1 base at J, with 8 bases in the middle. The CDR3 consists of 12 residues. The CDR3 DNA is TGTGCCAGCACCGGGGATTCCTACGAGCAGTACTTC. It translates to CASTGDSYEQYF.